One and the same sample provided the 15 T cell receptor beta chains below, sequenced in a study of blood T cell repertoires in COVID-19. The assay was immunoSEQ multiplex PCR, and TCRdb's table has in-frame clones only and misses some. The repertoire holds more than 200,000 clones, with about 86% as singletons. Sample: peripheral blood. The receptors here all came from a woman between 45 and 65 years old with acute or convalescent COVID-19.

This chain uses TRBV5-4 with TRBJ1-1; no clear D. In germline, CDR1 is SGHNT, CDR2 YYREEE (reference sequence). Trimming removed 0 bases at V and 1 base at J, with 10 bases between. CDR3 size: 15 residues. CDR3 region: CASSLGQTTNTEAFF. In DNA, the CDR3 is TGTGCCAGCAGCTTGGGACAAACCACGAACACTGAAGCTTTCTTT.

Many counts were recorded for this clone. The V call is TRBV7-9, the J call TRBJ1-4; a possible D gene is TRBD1 (5 bases). Germline V CDR1 and CDR2: SEHNR, FQNEAQ (reference sequence). V lost 5 bases, J lost 7 bases, and 14 bases lay in between. This CDR3 is built from 14 residues. The CDR3 loop reads CASSRAQGGEKLFF. The DNA for the CDR3 is TGTGCCAGCAGCCGTGCGCAGGGTGGTGAAAAACTGTTTTTT.

The table lists this clone with a count of one. This chain links TRBV9 with TRBJ1-2, with a weak D call TRBD1 (5 bases). Trimming took off 0 bases at V and 8 bases at J, with 11 bases between the two ends. The CDR3 is 13 amino acids. The germline CDR1 and CDR2 sequences are SGDLS and YYNGEE. The CDR3 DNA sequence: TGTGCCAGCAGCGTAGGTGGGGCCTGGGGCTACACCTTC. The encoded protein is CASSVGGAWGYTF.

This chain links TRBV11-3 with TRBJ2-1; maybe TRBD1 (6 bases). CDR1 SGHNT and CDR2 YENEEA come from the germline V gene. This CDR3 contains 13 residues. Trimming took 2 bases from V and 13 from J, leaving 15 bases between them. CDR3 amino acids: CASSLFQGRYQFF. The CDR3 DNA sequence: TGTGCCAGCAGCTTATTCCAGGGGAGATACCAGTTCTTC.

This rearrangement joins TRBV5-1 to TRBJ2-2, with D maybe TRBD2 (5 bases). V was shortened by 2 bases and J by 6 bases, with 5 bases between the two germline ends. Germline CDR1 is SGHRS and CDR2 is YFSETQ. The CDR3 loop spans 12 amino acids. The CDR3 spells CASSFSAGELFF. The CDR3 DNA is TGCGCCAGCAGCTTTAGCGCCGGGGAGCTGTTTTTT. Using reference TRBV5-1 and TRBJ2-2 for the parts outside the CDR3, the full variable domain is KAGVTQTPRYLIKTRGQQVTLSCSPISGHRSVSWYQQTPGQGLQFLFEYFSETQRNKGNFPGRFSGRQFSNSRSEMNVSTLELGDSALYLCASSFSAGELFFGEGSRLTVL.

This chain links TRBV5-6 with TRBJ2-6, with 9 bases that match TRBD1. Germline values: CDR1 SGHDT, CDR2 YYEEEE. The CDR3 runs 18 residues. The V segment lost 5 bases and the J segment 3 bases; nucleotides outside the gene matches: 12. The CDR3: CASRSRDRVVFGANVLTF. In DNA form, the CDR3 reads TGTGCCAGCAGATCCCGGGACAGGGTTGTTTTTGGGGCCAACGTCCTGACTTTC.

The CDR3: CASSFLGTGGNSPLHF. For the CDR3, the DNA is TGTGCCAGCAGTTTCCTCGGGACAGGGGGGAATTCACCCCTCCACTTT. V is TRBV27 and J is TRBJ1-6; TRBD1 agrees at 11 bases. CDR1 MNHEY and CDR2 SMNVEV come from the germline V gene (reference sequence). V dropped 3 bases and J dropped 7; count of bases not matched to a gene: 5. This CDR3 has 16 residues.

This clone was seen just once. The rearrangement joins TRBV27 to TRBJ1-5; 12 positions match TRBD1. Germline V gene sequence: CDR1 MNHEY, CDR2 SMNVEV (reference sequence). V dropped 4 bases and J dropped 5; count of bases not matched to a gene: 3. The CDR3 extends over 15 amino acids. CDR3 nucleotide sequence: TGTGCCAGCAGTTCCGGGACAGGGGGCGATCAGCCCCAGCATTTT. Translated, it gives CASSSGTGGDQPQHF.

Only a few counts were recorded for this clone. The chain couples TRBV18 to TRBJ2-7; D perhaps matches TRBD2 (5 bases). V was trimmed by 2 bases and J by 3 bases, leaving 11 bases between them. There are 14 residues in the CDR3. The germline V gene has CDR1 KGHSH and CDR2 LQKENI. The CDR3 sequence is CASSPGAGGYEQYF. DNA for the CDR3: TGTGCCAGCTCACCAGGCGCAGGAGGCTACGAGCAGTACTTC.

V usage is TRBV6-5 and J usage is TRBJ2-5; TRBD2 matches at 7 bases. Trimming removed 0 bases from V and 5 bases from J; junction bases left unmatched: 9. There are 16 residues in the CDR3. Germline lookup yields CDR1 MNHEY and CDR2 SVGAGI. The DNA for the CDR3 is TGTGCCAGCAGTTACTCGCGGGCGGGAGCGGGGGAGACCCAGTACTTC. Its translation is CASSYSRAGAGETQYF.

The CDR3 sequence is CASATAAKSHNYGYTF. CDR3 nucleotides: TGTGCCAGCGCTACCGCTGCCAAGTCCCATAACTATGGCTACACCTTC. This sequence joins TRBV2 and TRBJ1-2; no reliable D call. Germline assignment: CDR1 SNHLY and CDR2 FYNNEI. This CDR3 has 16 amino acids. V was clipped by 8 bases and J by 1 base, with 20 bases between them.

This sequence joins TRBV7-3 and TRBJ2-3, with D tentatively TRBD2 (5 bases). Between the trimmed V and J ends, which lost 4 bases and 1 base, there was a span of 15 bases. CDR3 size: 16 residues. Looked up from germline, CDR1 is SGHTA and CDR2 is FQGTGA. The CDR3, as DNA: TGTGCCAGCAGCTCCCGGGGTAGGCGGGGCACAGATACGCAGTATTTT. This encodes CASSSRGRRGTDTQYF.

CDR3 loop: CASSEARSGRWDEQYF. The CDR3 coding sequence is TGTGCCAGCAGTGAGGCTCGTAGCGGGAGGTGGGACGAGCAGTACTTC. The chain uses TRBV6-1 and TRBJ2-7; TRBD2 agrees at 10 bases. V was pared by 3 bases and J by 5 bases, with 10 bases of the junction left unmatched. This CDR3 is built from 16 residues. CDR1 and CDR2 from the germline V gene are MNHNS and SASEGT.

J is TRBJ1-1 and V is TRBV5-6, with 9 bases fitting TRBD1. V was pared by 2 bases and J by 4 bases, with 6 bases of the junction left unmatched. Germline loops: CDR1 SGHDT, CDR2 YYEEEE. This CDR3 contains 15 residues. CDR3 DNA sequence: TGTGCCAGCAGCTTCCCCGGGACAGGGAGCACTGAAGCTTTCTTT. Translating it yields CASSFPGTGSTEAFF.

In this sample, this clone turned up once. The chain links TRBV19 to TRBJ1-5; perhaps TRBD1 as D (5 bases). V was trimmed by 9 bases and J by 2 bases, leaving 23 bases between them. Germline V CDR1 and CDR2: LNHDA, SQIVND (reference sequence). The CDR3 runs 17 residues. CDR3 amino acids: CASQNWGRGAGNQPQHF. As DNA, the CDR3 is TGTGCCAGCCAGAATTGGGGGAGGGGCGCTGGCAATCAGCCCCAGCATTTT. The full variable domain, completed using reference TRBV19 and TRBJ1-5, is DGGITQSPKYLFRKEGQNVTLSCEQNLNHDAMYWYRQDPGQGLRLIYYSQIVNDFQKGDIAEGYSVSREKKESFPLTVTSAQKNPTAFYLCASQNWGRGAGNQPQHFGDGTRLSIL.